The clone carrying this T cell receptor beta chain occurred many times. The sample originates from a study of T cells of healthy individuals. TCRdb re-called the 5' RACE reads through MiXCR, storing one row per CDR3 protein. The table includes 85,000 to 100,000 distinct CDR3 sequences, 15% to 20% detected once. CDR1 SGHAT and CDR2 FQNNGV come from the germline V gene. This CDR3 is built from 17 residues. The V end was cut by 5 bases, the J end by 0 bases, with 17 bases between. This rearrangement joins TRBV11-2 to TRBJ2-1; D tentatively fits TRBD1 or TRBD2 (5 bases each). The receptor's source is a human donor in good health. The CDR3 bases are TGTGCCAGCAGCCTGGGACGGATAGGAAGCTCCTACAATGAGCAGTTCTTC. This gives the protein CASSLGRIGSSYNEQFF.